A selection of T cell receptor beta chains follows, all from one sample in a study of blood T cell repertoires in COVID-19. Only in-frame clones appear in the TCRdb table, and some are missing; sequencing was by immunoSEQ multiplex PCR. The sample carries about 160,000 clones, roughly 86% recorded once. The sequenced sample was peripheral blood. Source of these receptors: a woman in her sixties who had recovered from COVID-19. CDR3s include the opening cysteine and the closing phenylalanine or tryptophan. The order of the fields is D gene, clone size, V gene, J gene, CDR3 protein, CDR3 DNA. D genes are given only for firm matches. Clone size appears in some rows only: once, few, many, or a class for an expanded clone.

D: TRBD1
size: -
V: TRBV6-4
J: TRBJ2-7
CDR3: CASSEQTGPYEQYF
DNA: TGTGCCAGCAGTGAACAGACAGGGCCCTACGAGCAGTACTTC

D: TRBD1
size: -
V: TRBV7-6
J: TRBJ2-5
CDR3: CASSFTRTGSGGTQYF
DNA: TGTGCCAGCAGCTTTACCCGGACAGGGTCCGGGGGGACCCAGTACTTC

D: TRBD1
size: -
V: TRBV5-6
J: TRBJ1-1
CDR3: CASSGVPRGRNEAFF
DNA: TGTGCCAGCAGCGGGGTACCCAGGGGGCGTAATGAAGCTTTCTTT

D: -
size: -
V: TRBV19
J: TRBJ2-1
CDR3: CASSFDPTGGGFYNEQFF
DNA: TGTGCCAGTAGTTTTGACCCGACTGGGGGGGGCTTCTACAATGAGCAGTTCTTC

D: TRBD1
size: -
V: TRBV5-5
J: TRBJ1-5
CDR3: CASSLVRGNQPQHF
DNA: TGTGCCAGCAGCTTGGTCAGGGGGAACCAGCCCCAGCATTTT

D: -
size: -
V: TRBV4-1
J: TRBJ1-5
CDR3: CASTLEGAGSNQPQHF
DNA: TGCGCCAGCACCCTTGAAGGGGCTGGGAGCAATCAGCCCCAGCATTTT

D: TRBD1
size: few
V: TRBV9
J: TRBJ1-1
CDR3: CASSDQQGAEAFF
DNA: TGTGCCAGCAGCGACCAACAGGGGGCTGAAGCTTTCTTT

D: -
size: -
V: TRBV2
J: TRBJ1-6
CDR3: CASSETRVPNSPLHF
DNA: TGTGCCAGCAGCGAGACCCGGGTTCCAAATTCACCCCTCCACTTT

D: -
size: -
V: TRBV19
J: TRBJ2-4
CDR3: CASSRPGTDIQYF
DNA: TGTGCCAGTAGTAGGCCAGGCACGGACATTCAGTACTTC

D: -
size: -
V: TRBV11-2
J: TRBJ2-1
CDR3: CASSVMLYSGYNEQFF
DNA: TGTGCCAGCAGCGTCATGCTTTACTCGGGGTACAATGAGCAGTTCTTC